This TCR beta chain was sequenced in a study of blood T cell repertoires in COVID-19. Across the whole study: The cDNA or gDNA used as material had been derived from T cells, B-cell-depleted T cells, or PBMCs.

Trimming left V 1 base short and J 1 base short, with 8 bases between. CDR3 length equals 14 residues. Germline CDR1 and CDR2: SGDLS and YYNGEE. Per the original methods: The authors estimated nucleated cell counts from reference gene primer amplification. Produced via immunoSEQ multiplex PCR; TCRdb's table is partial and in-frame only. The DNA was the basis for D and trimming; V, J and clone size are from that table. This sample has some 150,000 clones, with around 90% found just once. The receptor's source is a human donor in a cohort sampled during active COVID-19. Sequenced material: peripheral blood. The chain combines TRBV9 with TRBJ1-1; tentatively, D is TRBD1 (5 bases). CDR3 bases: TGTGCCAGCAGCGTAATCGGGGGGAACACTGAAGCTTTCTTT. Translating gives CASSVIGGNTEAFF.